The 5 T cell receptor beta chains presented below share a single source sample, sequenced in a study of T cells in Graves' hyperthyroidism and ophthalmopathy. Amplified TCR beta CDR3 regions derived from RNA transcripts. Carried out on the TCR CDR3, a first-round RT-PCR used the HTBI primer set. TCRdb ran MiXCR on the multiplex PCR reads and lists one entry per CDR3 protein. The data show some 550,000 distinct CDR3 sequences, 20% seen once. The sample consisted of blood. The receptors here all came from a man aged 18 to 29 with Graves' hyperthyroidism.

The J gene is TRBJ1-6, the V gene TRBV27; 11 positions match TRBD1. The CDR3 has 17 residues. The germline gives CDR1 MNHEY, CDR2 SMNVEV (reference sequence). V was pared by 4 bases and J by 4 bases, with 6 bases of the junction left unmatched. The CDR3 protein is CASSSRTGGGYNSPLHF. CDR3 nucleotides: TGTGCCAGCAGTTCCAGGACAGGGGGCGGATATAATTCACCCCTCCACTTT.

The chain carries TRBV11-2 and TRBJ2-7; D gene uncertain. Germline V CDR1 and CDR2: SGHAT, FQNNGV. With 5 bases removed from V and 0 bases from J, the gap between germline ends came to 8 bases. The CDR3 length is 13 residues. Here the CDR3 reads CASSPRHSYEQYF. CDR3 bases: TGTGCCAGCAGCCCACGACACTCCTACGAGCAGTACTTC.

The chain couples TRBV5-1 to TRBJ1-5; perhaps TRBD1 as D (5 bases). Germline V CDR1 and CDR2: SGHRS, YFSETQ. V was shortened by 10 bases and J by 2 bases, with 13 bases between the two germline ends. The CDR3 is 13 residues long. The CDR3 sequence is CAATRGCNQPQHF. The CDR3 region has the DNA TGCGCCGCTACTCGGGGGTGCAATCAGCCCCAGCATTTT. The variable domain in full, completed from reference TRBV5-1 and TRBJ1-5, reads KAGVTQTPRYLIKTRGQQVTLSCSPISGHRSVSWYQQTPGQGLQFLFEYFSETQRNKGNFPGRFSGRQFSNSRSEMNVSTLELGDSALYLCAATRGCNQPQHFGDGTRLSIL.

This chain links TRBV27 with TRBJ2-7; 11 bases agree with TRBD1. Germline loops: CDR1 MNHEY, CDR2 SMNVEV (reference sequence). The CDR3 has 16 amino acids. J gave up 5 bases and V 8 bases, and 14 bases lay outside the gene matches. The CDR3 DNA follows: TGTGCCAGCGGAGGGGATTTGGGACAGGGGGTCGACGAGCAGTACTTC. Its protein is CASGGDLGQGVDEQYF.

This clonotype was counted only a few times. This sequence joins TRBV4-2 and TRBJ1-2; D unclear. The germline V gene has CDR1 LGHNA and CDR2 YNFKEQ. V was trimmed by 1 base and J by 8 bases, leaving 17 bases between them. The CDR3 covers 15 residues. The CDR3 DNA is TGTGCCAGCAGCCAAGTTAAAGAAGGGATCGGCGGCTACACCTTC. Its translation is CASSQVKEGIGGYTF.